The 5 T cell receptor beta chains given below trace back to one sample, sequenced in a study of T cells after yellow fever vaccination (dated by TCRdb to about 2019). Libraries came from 5' RACE. TCRdb lists the instrument as Illumina HiSeq 2500. TCRdb cleaned the public reads at Q25 with fastp, built clones with MiXCR and kept in-frame beta chains. Under each unique CDR3 protein, matching rows form one entry showing the most common genes and DNA. The sample has about 630,000 distinct CDR3 sequences on record, about 12% of them singletons. Clones ranked in the top ten supply 15% of the sample. What this sample's treatment or condition label stands for: live attenuated yellow fever vaccine strain. The source material was PBMCs, sampled on the day of the yellow fever booster vaccination. The receptors were gathered from a man aged 25 to 40 who received the YFV17D yellow fever vaccine.

The CDR3 coding sequence is TGTGCCAGCACCCTCGGCCGCAAGACCCAGTACTTC. Translating it yields CASTLGRKTQYF. The chain carries TRBV3-1 and TRBJ2-5; D remains ambiguous. The germline V and J ends were trimmed by 7 bases and 6 bases, with 12 bases remaining between them. The CDR3 has 12 residues. Looked up from germline, CDR1 is LGHDT and CDR2 is YNNKEL (reference sequence).

Ten or more counts support this clonotype. J is TRBJ2-7 and V is TRBV6-2 or TRBV6-3, with TRBD2 matching 8 bases. After removal of 6 bases from V and 3 bases from J, the junction contained 10 bases not matched to a gene. Germline CDR1 reads MNHEY; CDR2 reads SVGEGT. This CDR3 is 15 amino acids long. Here the CDR3 reads CASRTPGLGVYEQYF. CDR3 DNA sequence: TGTGCCAGCAGAACACCGGGACTAGGTGTCTACGAGCAGTACTTC.

This clonotype has more than one count but fewer than ten. The J gene is TRBJ2-1, the V gene TRBV4-3; no definite D call. The CDR3 contains 16 residues. From germline, CDR1 is LGHNA and CDR2 YSLEER. V was cut by 0 bases and J by 6 bases, with 15 bases left in between. The CDR3 here is CASSQDLRPTSNEQFF. The CDR3 coding sequence is TGCGCCAGCAGCCAAGATCTAAGGCCAACGAGCAATGAGCAGTTCTTC.

This chain uses TRBV7-2 with TRBJ2-5; 8 bases are a match to TRBD1. CDR3 length: 17 amino acids. V was pared by 1 base and J by 2 bases, with 9 bases of the junction left unmatched. CDR1 SGHTA and CDR2 FQGNSA come from the germline V gene. The CDR3 protein is CASSLVWARGLQETQYF. For the CDR3, the DNA is TGTGCCAGCAGCTTAGTATGGGCCAGGGGGCTACAAGAGACCCAGTACTTC.

The chain links TRBV6-5 to TRBJ1-5; D gene uncertain. Trimming removed 0 bases at V and 6 bases at J, with 6 bases between. This CDR3 region has 13 residues. Germline assignment: CDR1 MNHEY and CDR2 SVGAGI. The CDR3 DNA is TGTGCCAGCAGTTACTCGAGGGTTCAGCCCCAGCATTTT. It yields the protein CASSYSRVQPQHF.